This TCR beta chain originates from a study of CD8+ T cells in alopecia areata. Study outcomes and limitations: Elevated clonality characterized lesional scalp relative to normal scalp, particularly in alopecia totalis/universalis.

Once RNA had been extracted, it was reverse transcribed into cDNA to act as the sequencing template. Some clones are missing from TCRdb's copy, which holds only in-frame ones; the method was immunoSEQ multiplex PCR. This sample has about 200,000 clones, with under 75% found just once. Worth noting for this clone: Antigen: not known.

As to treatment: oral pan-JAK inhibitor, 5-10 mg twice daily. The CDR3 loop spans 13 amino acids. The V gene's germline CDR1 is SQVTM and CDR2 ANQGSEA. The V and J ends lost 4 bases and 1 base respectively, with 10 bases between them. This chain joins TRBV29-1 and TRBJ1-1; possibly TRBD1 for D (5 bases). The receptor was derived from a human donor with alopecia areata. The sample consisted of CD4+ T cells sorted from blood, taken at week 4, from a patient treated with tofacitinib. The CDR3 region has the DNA TGCAGCGTTGCAGGGTATGAGAACACTGAAGCTTTCTTT. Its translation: CSVAGYENTEAFF.